This TCR beta chain came from a study of technical replicates of blood from a handful of donors. CDR3 length equals 13 residues. V gave up 8 bases and J gave up 1 base; unmatched junction bases: 4. CDR1 SQVTM and CDR2 ANQGSEA come from the germline V gene. The data were produced by immunoSEQ multiplex PCR, yet TCRdb's version contains in-frame clones alone and is incomplete. The sample yields over 50,000 clones, about 88% seen once. The source is a human donor in good health. Some clones in this sample may be carry-over from other donors' samples. This sequence joins TRBV29-1 and TRBJ2-3; 9 bases are a match to TRBD1. Specimen: PBMCs. CDR3 amino acids: CSLRDRGTDTQYF. CDR3 DNA sequence: TGCAGCCTCCGGGACAGGGGCACAGATACGCAGTATTTT.